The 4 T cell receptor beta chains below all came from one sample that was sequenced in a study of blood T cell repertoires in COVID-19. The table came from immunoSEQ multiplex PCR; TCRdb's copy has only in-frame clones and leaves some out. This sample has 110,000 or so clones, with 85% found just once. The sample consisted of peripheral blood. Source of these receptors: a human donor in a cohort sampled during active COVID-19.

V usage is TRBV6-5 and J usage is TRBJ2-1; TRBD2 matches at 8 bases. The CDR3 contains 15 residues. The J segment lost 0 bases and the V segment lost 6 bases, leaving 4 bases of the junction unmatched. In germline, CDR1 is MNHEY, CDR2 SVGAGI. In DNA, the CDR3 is TGTGCCAGCAGGACTAGCGCGAACTCCTACAATGAGCAGTTCTTC. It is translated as CASRTSANSYNEQFF.

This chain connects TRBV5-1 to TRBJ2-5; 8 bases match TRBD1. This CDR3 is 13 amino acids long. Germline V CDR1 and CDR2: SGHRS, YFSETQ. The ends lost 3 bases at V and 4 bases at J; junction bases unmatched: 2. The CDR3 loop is CASSSGQGETQYF. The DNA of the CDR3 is TGCGCCAGCAGCTCCGGACAGGGAGAGACCCAGTACTTC.

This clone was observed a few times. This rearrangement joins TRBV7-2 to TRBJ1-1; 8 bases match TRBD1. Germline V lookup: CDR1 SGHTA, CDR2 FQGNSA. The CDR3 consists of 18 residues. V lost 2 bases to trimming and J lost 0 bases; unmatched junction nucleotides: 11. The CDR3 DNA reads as TGTGCCAGCAGCTTAAGGGGCGGGACAGGAGCCTTGAACACTGAAGCTTTCTTT. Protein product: CASSLRGGTGALNTEAFF.

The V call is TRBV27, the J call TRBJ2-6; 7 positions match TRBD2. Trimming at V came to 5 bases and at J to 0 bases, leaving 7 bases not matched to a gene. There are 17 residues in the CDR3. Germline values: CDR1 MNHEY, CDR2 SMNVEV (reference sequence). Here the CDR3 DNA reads TGTGCCAGCAGTGCCCTGGGGGGGATCTCTGGGGCCAACGTCCTGACTTTC. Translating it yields CASSALGGISGANVLTF.